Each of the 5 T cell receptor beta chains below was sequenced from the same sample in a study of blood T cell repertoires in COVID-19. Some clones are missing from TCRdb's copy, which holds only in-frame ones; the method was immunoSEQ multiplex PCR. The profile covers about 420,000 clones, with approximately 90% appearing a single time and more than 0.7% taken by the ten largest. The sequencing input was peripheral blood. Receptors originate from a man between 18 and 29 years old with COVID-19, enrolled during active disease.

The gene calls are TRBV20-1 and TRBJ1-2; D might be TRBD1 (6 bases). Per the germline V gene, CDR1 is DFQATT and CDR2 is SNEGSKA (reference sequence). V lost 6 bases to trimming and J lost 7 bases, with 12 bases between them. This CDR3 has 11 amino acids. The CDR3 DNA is TGCAGTGCGTACAGGGAAGGTGGCTACACCTTC. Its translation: CSAYREGGYTF.

For the CDR3, the DNA is TGTGCCAGCAGCTTAGATTTGGCTCAGCCCCAGCATTTT. Protein: CASSLDLAQPQHF. The chain recombines TRBV11-2 with TRBJ1-5; D unclear. CDR3 length: 13 residues. The germline V gene encodes CDR1 SGHAT and CDR2 FQNNGV. Trimming cost V 0 bases and J 6 bases, with 6 bases left between them. The full variable domain, in which reference TRBV11-2 and TRBJ1-5 provide the parts outside the CDR3, is EAGVAQSPRYKIIEKRQSVAFWCNPISGHATLYWYQQILGQGPKLLIQFQNNGVVDDSQLPKDRFSAERLKGVDSTLKIQPAKLEDSAVYLCASSLDLAQPQHFGDGTRLSIL.

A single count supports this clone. CDR3 residues: CASSSRSWDYGYTF. The CDR3 bases are TGCGCCAGCAGCTCGAGGTCTTGGGACTATGGCTACACCTTC. The rearrangement links TRBV5-1 to TRBJ1-2; no reliable D call. The CDR3 has 14 amino acids. Germline assignment: CDR1 SGHRS and CDR2 YFSETQ. Trimming shortened V by 3 bases and J by 3 bases, and 12 bases separated the two germline ends.

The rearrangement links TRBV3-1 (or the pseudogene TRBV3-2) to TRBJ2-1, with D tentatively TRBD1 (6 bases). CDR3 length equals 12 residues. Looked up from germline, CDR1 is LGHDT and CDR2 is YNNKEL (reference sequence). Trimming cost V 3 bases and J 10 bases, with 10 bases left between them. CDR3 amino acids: CASSHQGREQFF. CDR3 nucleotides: TGTGCCAGCAGCCATCAGGGGCGGGAGCAGTTCTTC.

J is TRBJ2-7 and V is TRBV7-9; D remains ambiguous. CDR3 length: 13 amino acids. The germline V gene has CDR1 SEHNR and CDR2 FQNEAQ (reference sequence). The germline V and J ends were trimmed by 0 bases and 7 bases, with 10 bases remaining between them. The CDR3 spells CASSLAAEVEQYF. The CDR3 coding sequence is TGTGCCAGCAGCTTAGCGGCTGAGGTGGAGCAGTACTTC.